Shown below are 2 T cell receptor beta chains from a single sample sequenced in a study of T cell responses to AZD1222 COVID-19 vaccine (dated by TCRdb to about 2021). The protocol used for the library was the immunoSEQ multiplex PCR assay. TCRdb took this table from immuneACCESS and kept in-frame rearrangements with V and J called. Such tables lack part of the clones; where checked against another copy, unresolved V genes explain under half of the gap, and the rest is unexplained. The sample has 200,000 or so clones on record, 85% to 95% of them singletons. Of the sample, about 10% is held by the ten largest clones. The time point label for this specimen denotes: baseline before first vaccination. Sequences were derived from peripheral blood, sampled on day 0 of AZD1222 vaccination. These receptor sequences come from an adult in good health.

This rearrangement joins TRBV11-2 to TRBJ1-1, with 8 positions matching TRBD1. The CDR3 is 14 residues long. V lost 5 bases and J lost 4; bases outside the gene matches: 6. Germline values: CDR1 SGHAT, CDR2 FQNNGV. For the CDR3, the DNA is TGTGCCAGCAGCCCAACAGGGGGAAGCACTGAAGCTTTCTTT. This codes for CASSPTGGSTEAFF.

This rearrangement joins TRBV5-5 to TRBJ1-2, with TRBD1 identical over 7 bases. CDR3 length: 13 amino acids. Germline V gene data show CDR1 as SGHKS and CDR2 as YYEKEE (reference sequence). V shed 4 bases and J 2 bases; nucleotides not matched to a gene: 2. In DNA form, the CDR3 reads TGTGCCAGCAGCGTGGGACAGAACTATGGCTACACCTTC. It yields the protein CASSVGQNYGYTF.